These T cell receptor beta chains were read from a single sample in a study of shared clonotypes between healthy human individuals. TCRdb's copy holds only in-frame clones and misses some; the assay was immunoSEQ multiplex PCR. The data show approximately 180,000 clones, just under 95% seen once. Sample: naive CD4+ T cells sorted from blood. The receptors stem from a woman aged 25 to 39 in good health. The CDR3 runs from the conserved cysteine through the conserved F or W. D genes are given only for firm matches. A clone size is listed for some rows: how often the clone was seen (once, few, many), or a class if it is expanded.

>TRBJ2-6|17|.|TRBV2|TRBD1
TGTGCCAGCAGTGGGACAGGGGGTTGGTATGGGGCCAACGTCCTGACTTTC
CASSGTGGWYGANVLTF
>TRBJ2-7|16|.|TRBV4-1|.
TGCGCCAGCAGCCAACCTACTGGACGGGGTGGGTACGAGCAGTACTTC
CASSQPTGRGGYEQYF
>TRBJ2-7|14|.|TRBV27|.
TGTGCCAGCAGTTTAAAGGGGAACTCCTACGAGCAGTACTTC
CASSLKGNSYEQYF
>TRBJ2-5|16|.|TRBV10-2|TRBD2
TGCGCCAGCAGTGAGATCGGGACTAGCGGGAGAAGGACCCAGTACTTC
CASSEIGTSGRRTQYF
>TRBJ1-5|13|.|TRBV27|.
TGTGCCAGCAGACGACGGGGTGATCAGCCCCAGCATTTT
CASRRRGDQPQHF
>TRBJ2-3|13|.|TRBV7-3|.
TGTGCCAGCAGCTCAGGCTTTGGCGATACGCAGTATTTT
CASSSGFGDTQYF
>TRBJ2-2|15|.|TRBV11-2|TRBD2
TGTGCCAGCAGCTTAGGACTAGCTGGGACCGGGGAGCTGTTTTTT
CASSLGLAGTGELFF
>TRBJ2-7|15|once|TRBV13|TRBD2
TGTGCCAGCAGCTTAGAGGGCGGGAGGGCCTACGAGCAGTACTTC
CASSLEGGRAYEQYF
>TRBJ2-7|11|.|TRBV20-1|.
TGCAGTGCTAGAATCTCCTACGAGCAGTACTTC
CSARISYEQYF
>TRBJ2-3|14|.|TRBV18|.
TGTGCCAGCTCACTACCGACAGGCACAGATACGCAGTATTTT
CASSLPTGTDTQYF
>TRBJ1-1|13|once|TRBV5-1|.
TGCGCCAGCAGGGAGACAGAGAACACTGAAGCTTTCTTT
CASRETENTEAFF
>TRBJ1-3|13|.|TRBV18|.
TGTGCCAGCTCACCGTCACCTGGAAACACCATATATTTT
CASSPSPGNTIYF
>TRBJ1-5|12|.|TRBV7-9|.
TGTGCCAGCAGCCTGGGATCTCAGCCCCAGCATTTT
CASSLGSQPQHF
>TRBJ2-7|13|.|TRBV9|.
TGTGCCAGCAGCGTAGCACTAGCAGGTGAGCAGTACTTC
CASSVALAGEQYF
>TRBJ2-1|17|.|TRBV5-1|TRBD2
TGCGCCAGCAGCTTTGGCTCTACCGGGAGGGCTCGAAATGAGCAGTTCTTC
CASSFGSTGRARNEQFF
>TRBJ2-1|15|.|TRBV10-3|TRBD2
TGTGCCATCAGTGAGCAGCTAGCGGATTACAATGAGCAGTTCTTC
CAISEQLADYNEQFF
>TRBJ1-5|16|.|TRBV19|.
TGTGCCAGTAGTACCCGACACGGGTATAGCAATCAGCCCCAGCATTTT
CASSTRHGYSNQPQHF
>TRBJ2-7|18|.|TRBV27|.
TGTGCCAGCAGTTCCTTCGAAGGTTCCGGGACACAGACCTACGAGCAGTACTTC
CASSSFEGSGTQTYEQYF
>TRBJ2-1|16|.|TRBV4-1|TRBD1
TGCGCCAGCAGCCAAGACAGGGGGCTATTATTAGATGAGCAGTTCTTC
CASSQDRGLLLDEQFF
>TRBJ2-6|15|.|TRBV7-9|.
TGTGCCAGCAGCTCCCCACGCACAGGGGCCAACGTCCTGACTTTC
CASSSPRTGANVLTF
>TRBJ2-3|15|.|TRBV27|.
TGTGCCAGCAGTTTTTGGTCGACAGGCACAGATACGCAGTATTTT
CASSFWSTGTDTQYF
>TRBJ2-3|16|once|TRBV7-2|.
TGTGCCAGCAGCTTAGGGGCAACAGGGTCTACAGATACGCAGTATTTT
CASSLGATGSTDTQYF
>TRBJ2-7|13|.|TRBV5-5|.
TGTGCCAGCAGCTTTTCCACCTCTGACGAGCAGTACTTC
CASSFSTSDEQYF
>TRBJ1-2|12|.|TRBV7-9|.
TGTGCCAGCAGCTTGACCTTCTATGGCTACACCTTC
CASSLTFYGYTF
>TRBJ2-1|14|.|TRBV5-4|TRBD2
TGTGCCAGCAGCCCGTCGGGGGGTTGGAATGAGCAGTTCTTC
CASSPSGGWNEQFF
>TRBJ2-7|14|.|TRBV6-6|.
TGTGCCAGCAGTGCGCGGGTATACTCCTACGAGCAGTACTTC
CASSARVYSYEQYF
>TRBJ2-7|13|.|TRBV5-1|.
TGCGCCAGCAGTCCGGGGGATACCTACGAGCAGTACTTC
CASSPGDTYEQYF
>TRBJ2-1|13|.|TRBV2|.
TGTGCCAGCAGTGAAGGGCAGGGTCATGAGCAGTTCTTC
CASSEGQGHEQFF
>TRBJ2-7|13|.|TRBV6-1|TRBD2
TGTGCCAGTACTAGCGGGGGGGGCCACGAGCAGTACTTC
CASTSGGGHEQYF
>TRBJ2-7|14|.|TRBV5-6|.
TGTGCCAGCAGCTTGGCCCCAGGGACGGGCGAGCAGTACTTC
CASSLAPGTGEQYF
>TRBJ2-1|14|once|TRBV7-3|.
TGTGCCAGCAGCTTCAAGGCAGGACACAATGAGCAGTTCTTC
CASSFKAGHNEQFF
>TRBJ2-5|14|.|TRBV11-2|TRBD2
TGTGCCAGCAGCTTTAGCGGGCCCCAAGAGACCCAGTACTTC
CASSFSGPQETQYF
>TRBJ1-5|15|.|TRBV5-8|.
TGTGCCAGCAGCTTTTCCGTTGGCGGGGATCAGCCCCAGCATTTT
CASSFSVGGDQPQHF
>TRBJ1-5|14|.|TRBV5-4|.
TGTGCCAGCAGCTTGGGACCGCGCAATCAGCCCCAGCATTTT
CASSLGPRNQPQHF
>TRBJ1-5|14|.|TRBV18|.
TGTGCCAGCTCCCAGGGTTATAGCAATCAGCCCCAGCATTTT
CASSQGYSNQPQHF
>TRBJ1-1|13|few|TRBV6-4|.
TGTGCCAGCAGTGAAACAGACCGGGCGGAAGCTTTCTTT
CASSETDRAEAFF
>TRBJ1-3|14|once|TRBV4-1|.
TGCGCCAGCAGCTACCCAGGGGCTGGAAACACCATATATTTT
CASSYPGAGNTIYF
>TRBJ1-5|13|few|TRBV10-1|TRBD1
TGCGCCAGCTCAGGGGGTTGGAATCAGCCCCAGCATTTT
CASSGGWNQPQHF
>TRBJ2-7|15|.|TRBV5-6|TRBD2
TGTGCCAGCAGCTTGGGGACTAGCGGGATTTGGGAGCAGTACTTC
CASSLGTSGIWEQYF
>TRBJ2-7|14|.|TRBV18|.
TGTGCCAGCTGCGGACGGGACGAGAGTCCCGAGCAGTACTTC
CASCGRDESPEQYF
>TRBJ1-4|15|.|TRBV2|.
TGTGCCAGCAGTGGGGAGGCGGGCGCTAATGAAAAACTGTTTTTT
CASSGEAGANEKLFF
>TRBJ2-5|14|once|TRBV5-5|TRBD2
TGTGCCAGCGTCCCAGGTGGGAGGGAAGAGACCCAGTACTTC
CASVPGGREETQYF
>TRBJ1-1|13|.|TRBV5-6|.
TGTGCCAGCAGCTTCAAGAGGGGTACGAGGGCTTTCTTT
CASSFKRGTRAFF
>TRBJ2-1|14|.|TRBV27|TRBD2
TGTGCCAGCAGGGGACTAGCGGGAGACAGGGAGCAGTTCTTC
CASRGLAGDREQFF
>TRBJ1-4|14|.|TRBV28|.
TGTGCCAGCAGTTATTTTCAGGGACGTGAAAAACTGTTTTTT
CASSYFQGREKLFF
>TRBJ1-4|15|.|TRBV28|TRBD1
TGTGCCAGCAGTAGGGACAGTGCAACTAATGAAAAACTGTTTTTT
CASSRDSATNEKLFF
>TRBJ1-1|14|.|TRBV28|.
TGTGCCAGCAGTTTACCGGGAGGCTACACTGAAGCTTTCTTT
CASSLPGGYTEAFF
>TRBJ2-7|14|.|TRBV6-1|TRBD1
TGTGCCAGCAACCCGGGACAGGGGTTCTGGGAGCAGTACTTC
CASNPGQGFWEQYF
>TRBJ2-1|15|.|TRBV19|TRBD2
TGTGCCAGTAGCACAACTAGCGGGCCTTACAATGAGCAGTTCTTC
CASSTTSGPYNEQFF
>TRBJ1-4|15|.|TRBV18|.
TGTGCCAGCTCACCGCAGCGGGAAGGTGGGGAAAAACTGTTTTTT
CASSPQREGGEKLFF
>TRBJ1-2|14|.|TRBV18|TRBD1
TGTGCCAGCTCGCCCACGGGACAGTACTATGGCTACACCTTC
CASSPTGQYYGYTF
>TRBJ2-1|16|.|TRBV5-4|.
TGTGCCAGCAGCTCCCCTCCGGGAGTAGGGTACAATGAGCAGTTCTTC
CASSSPPGVGYNEQFF
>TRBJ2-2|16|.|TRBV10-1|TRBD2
TGCGCCAGCAAGTCCCTAGCGGGAGGAGGGACCGGGGAGCTGTTTTTT
CASKSLAGGGTGELFF